The rows below give T cell receptor beta chains drawn from one sample of a study of blood T cells in healthy people across ages. TCRdb reprocessed the 5' RACE reads with MiXCR, giving one entry per CDR3 protein. This sample yields 1.5 million to 2 million distinct CDR3 sequences, of which 25% to 30% are seen a single time; 6.5% to 8.5% belongs to the top ten. The specimen was blood. The source is a young woman in good health. Each CDR3 is given with its conserved first and last residue. D genes are given only for firm matches. Expanded clones are given a class, and other clones once, few, many or no size at all.

CASSRGRGGDFTGANVLTF,TGTGCCAGCAGTCGGGGGAGAGGGGGTGATTTTACTGGGGCCAACGTCCTGACTTTC,TRBJ2-6,TRBV28,-,few
CASSSPGDGYGYTF,TGTGCCAGCAGTTCCCCAGGCGATGGCTATGGCTACACCTTC,TRBJ1-2,TRBV12-3/TRBV12-4,-,few
CVSNPDGTNQPQHF,TGTGTCAGCAATCCGGACGGGACAAATCAGCCCCAGCATTTT,TRBJ1-5,TRBV6-6,-,-
CASSQGTSGSGELFF,TGCGCCAGCAGCCAAGGGACTAGCGGGAGCGGGGAGCTGTTTTTT,TRBJ2-2,TRBV5-1,TRBD2,-
CAIAGLTDTDTQYF,TGTGCCATAGCAGGTCTTACGGACACAGATACGCAGTATTTT,TRBJ2-3,TRBV10-3,-,-
CASGGGQARKETQYF,TGTGCCAGCGGCGGGGGACAGGCGAGGAAAGAGACCCAGTACTTC,TRBJ2-5,TRBV5-5,-,-
CSVTTGTFRNEQYF,TGCAGCGTTACTACCGGGACTTTTCGGAACGAGCAGTACTTC,TRBJ2-7,TRBV29-1,-,many
CASSYLGVAYEQYF,TGTGCCAGCAGCTATTTAGGGGTCGCCTACGAGCAGTACTTC,TRBJ2-7,TRBV7-2,-,-
CSVAQDRGTDTQYF,TGCAGCGTTGCACAGGACAGGGGCACAGATACGCAGTATTTT,TRBJ2-3,TRBV29-1,TRBD1,many
CASSLEVADYNEQFF,TGTGCCAGCAGCTTAGAGGTAGCGGACTACAATGAGCAGTTCTTC,TRBJ2-1,TRBV7-7,-,-
CASSQIAGAGYEQYF,TGTGCCAGCAGCCAAATAGCGGGAGCGGGGTACGAGCAGTACTTC,TRBJ2-7,TRBV14,TRBD2,-
CASRRDMGTDTQYF,TGCGCCAGCAGGCGGGACATGGGGACAGATACGCAGTATTTT,TRBJ2-3,TRBV5-1,-,-
CAATGTVPPYEQYF,TGTGCCGCGACTGGGACAGTCCCCCCCTACGAGCAGTACTTC,TRBJ2-7,TRBV30,TRBD1,-
CASSVYLTDTQYF,TGTGCCAGCAGCGTATACCTCACAGATACGCAGTATTTT,TRBJ2-3,TRBV9,-,few
CASSPGTGILLGEKLFF,TGTGCCAGCAGCCCCGGGACAGGAATCCTCTTAGGTGAAAAACTGTTTTTT,TRBJ1-4,TRBV12-3/TRBV12-4,TRBD1,few
CATSRTGGWDNEQFF,TGTGCCACCAGCAGAACAGGGGGGTGGGACAATGAGCAGTTCTTC,TRBJ2-1,TRBV15,TRBD1,few
CSARTLTGYNEQFF,TGCAGTGCTAGGACCCTTACGGGCTACAATGAGCAGTTCTTC,TRBJ2-1,TRBV20-1,-,many
CASSPGQGGSYNSPPHF,TGTGCCAGCAGCCCCGGACAGGGGGGCTCCTATAATTCACCCCCCCACTTT,TRBJ1-6,TRBV12-3/TRBV12-4,TRBD1,-
CASLRAEGDYGYTF,TGTGCCAGCCTTCGGGCTGAGGGAGACTATGGCTACACCTTC,TRBJ1-2,TRBV12-3/TRBV12-4,-,few
CASSFLGAGRDGYTF,TGTGCCAGCAGCTTCCTCGGGGCAGGGAGAGATGGCTACACCTTC,TRBJ1-2,TRBV7-6,-,few
CASSPAFGGPDRETQYF,TGTGCCAGCAGCCCAGCTTTCGGGGGGCCCGACCGGGAGACCCAGTACTTC,TRBJ2-5,TRBV9,-,few
CASSLSSGYRETQYF,TGTGCCAGCAGTCTCTCCTCAGGATACCGAGAGACCCAGTACTTC,TRBJ2-5,TRBV12-3/TRBV12-4,-,few
CSAPILTDTQYF,TGCAGTGCTCCGATCCTCACAGATACGCAGTATTTT,TRBJ2-3,TRBV20-1,-,many
CASRMTGMNTEAFF,TGTGCCAGCAGAATGACAGGGATGAACACTGAAGCTTTCTTT,TRBJ1-1,TRBV12-3/TRBV12-4,TRBD1,-
CSAIGGGSYNSPLHF,TGCAGTGCTATTGGGGGGGGCTCCTATAATTCACCCCTCCACTTT,TRBJ1-6,TRBV20-1,-,-
CASRIRNEQFF,TGTGCCAGCAGGATCAGGAATGAGCAGTTCTTC,TRBJ2-1,TRBV12-3/TRBV12-4,-,many
CASSLRGKEAFF,TGTGCCAGCTCACTGCGGGGGAAAGAAGCTTTCTTT,TRBJ1-1,TRBV18,-,-
CAISESYERYF,TGTGCCATCAGTGAGTCTTACGAGCGGTACTTC,TRBJ2-7,TRBV10-3,-,-
CASSGTGLSYEQYF,TGTGCCAGCAGTGGGACAGGGCTGTCCTACGAGCAGTACTTC,TRBJ2-7,TRBV12-3/TRBV12-4,TRBD1,many
CASSPRERGGPYTFNEQFF,TGTGCCAGCAGCCCCCGGGAGCGGGGGGGTCCATATACCTTCAATGAGCAGTTCTTC,TRBJ2-1,TRBV7-9,TRBD2,-
CASSYRVLETQYF,TGTGCCAGCAGTTACCGGGTATTAGAGACCCAGTACTTC,TRBJ2-5,TRBV6-6,-,few